The present entry profiles one T cell receptor beta chain with its context. The antigen it recognizes is unknown. Base qualities are not recorded, but no much larger clone differs from it by a single base. Relative to germline, V is 4 bases shorter and J is 2 bases shorter, with 10 bases between their ends. Via the germline V gene, CDR1 is SGHRS and CDR2 YFSETQ. The CDR3 goes from the cysteine to the phenylalanine over 13 residues. The sequence is cut down to CDR3 DNA, 39 bases in frame from base 1. The cohort consisted of 600 to 700 healthy bone marrow donors. At the time of sampling, all cohort members were nominally healthy, though unrecorded immune exposures were likely present. The donor tested CMV seronegative and was one of the 352 seronegative cohort members. Each donor provided a peripheral blood sample, and peripheral blood mononuclear cells were used for TCR beta sequencing. The Qiagen DNeasy Blood Extraction Kit was used to extract genomic DNA from the blood cell samples.

The record originates from a study of cytomegalovirus exposure and HLA in healthy donors (dated by TCRdb to about 2017). For context, the study as a whole: An earlier analysis of approximately 550 of the donors reported roughly 270 Gb of sequence data and more than 90 million unique TCR beta sequences from roughly 180 million T cells. Because of strong linkage in the cohort, roughly five DR-DQ haplotypes were treated as single units for association and clustering. Among the roughly 430 genotyped donors, around 81% belonged to the genetic ancestry cluster associated with self-reported Caucasian donors. An earlier analysis of nearly 600 of the donors applied high-throughput TCR beta sequencing to assess whether each TCR beta V gene segment acted as functional or pseudogenic. Along with the approximately 650-subject first cohort, a separate validation cohort of 120 different subjects was used. A later analysis re-analyzed previously published TCR beta repertoires from 600 to 850 donors and added high-resolution HLA genotyping to study TCR occurrence patterns. The study aimed to test whether cataloging public T cell receptors could reveal signatures of past pathogen exposure. The number of typed donors differed by locus: about 620-640 for A, B, C, DRB1 and DQB1; approximately 520 for DQA1; over 600 for DPA1; and about 450 for DPB1. All discovery cohort repertoires had been generated using a single sequencing platform. High-throughput TCR immunosequencing, statistical association of individual TCRs with disease status, and machine learning were combined to predict cytomegalovirus infection status. Donor age, sex, ethnicity and CMV serostatus were compiled alongside the repertoire data. Class I and class II HLA loci were covered by the typing at four-digit resolution. A later genetic analysis took genome-wide SNP genotypes for about 55% of the roughly 700 donors and used that subset as a discovery cohort. The later analysis used no new phenotypic data to find candidate immune exposures, relying instead on TCR beta sequences and their occurrence across donors. Among roughly 400 genotyped donors of the cohort, an average of roughly 230,000 unique TCR beta nucleotide sequences was sequenced per donor, of which about 19% were non-productive. Roughly 300 gigabases of sequencing data and tens of millions of unique TCR sequences were included in an early release covering 550 to 650 HLA-typed donors. The T cell repertoires of 666 subjects were profiled by immunosequencing and related to cytomegalovirus serostatus.

Library preparation was by the immunoSEQ multiplex PCR assay. A mixture of 60 forward primers for TCR Vbeta segments and 13 reverse primers for TCR Jbeta segments was used in the multiplex PCR. Amplification of the CDR3 region of rearranged TCR beta genes was performed with a multiplex PCR assay on genomic DNA. On the Illumina HiSeq System, the amplified TCR beta libraries were sequenced as 87-base-pair reads. In the source study's methods: A later analysis counted about 80 million unique TCR beta chains across the 666 repertoires, and approximately 11 million of these chains were shared by at least two donors. Raw reads were error-corrected and collapsed into unique sequences by a nearest-neighbor algorithm in which closely related sequences were merged to remove PCR and sequencing errors. V, D and J gene segments were assigned by aligning CDR3 sequences to IMGT reference sequences. For a sequence to be retained, a match of at least six nucleotides to both a V gene segment and a J gene segment was required. A rearrangement counted as productive if the CDR3 had no stop codons and remained in frame with V and J, and every other rearrangement counted as non-productive. Following IMGT convention, CDR3 was defined as the stretch from the second conserved V-encoded cysteine to the conserved J-encoded phenylalanine. Sequences without an unambiguous match to a single V gene segment were excluded from the earlier analysis of 450 to 750 of the donors. An earlier analysis of a few hundred of the donors called V segments functional above 56.7% productive rearrangements and segregating when the between-donor standard deviation exceeded 5%. A statistical classification framework was built to diagnose cytomegalovirus status from the catalog of TCR beta chain sequences. A later analysis assigned V and J genes by comparing TCR nucleotide sequences with IMGT/GENE-DB human TR gene sequences. The TCRdist pipeline was used in a later analysis to assign CDR3 sequences and most-parsimonious VDJ recombination scenarios. A later analysis defined each TCR beta chain by its CDR3 amino acid sequence plus V-gene family, and excluded reads lacking a unique V-gene family. In a later analysis, approximately 590 highly shared, low-generation-probability nucleotide sequences were removed to address suspected cross-contamination and a sequencing artifact. In a later analysis, a clonal expansion index for each public chain was calculated from normalized within-repertoire ranks of inferred template counts. Generation probabilities in a later analysis came from a VDJ recombination model fitted to out-of-frame rearrangements, and those results were checked against IGoR. Hypergeometric tests were used in a later analysis to score TCR-TCR, TCR-HLA and TCR-CMV co-occurrence, with a repertoire-size bias correction applied to the TCR pairs. To estimate false discovery rates, a later analysis permuted the HLA or CMV assignments 20 times. In a later analysis, co-occurring TCRs were grouped using DBSCAN, with TCRdist sequence similarity added in when clustering inside HLA-allele-positive subsets. Co-occurrence clustering excluded repertoires with fewer than 30,000 or more than 120,000 public chains, plus five with anomalous nucleotide sharing. Here the immuneACCESS table is served through TCRdb, limited to in-frame sequences with V and J called. Missing clones are a known gap in these copies; in checked studies unresolved V genes cover under half, and the rest lacks a known reason. Clone size and V and J calls were adopted from that table, with D and trimming inferred from the DNA. The sample table contains some 90,000 clones; only one count was recorded for around 78% of them. About 0.53% of the sample lies in the top ten.

Overall study outcomes, separate from this receptor: Because the 87-base-pair reads could not distinguish some IMGT-functional V segments, including TRBV6-2 and TRBV6-3, those segments were excluded. Most TCR sequences were seen in very few donors, while some public TCRs were found in many individuals. A later genetic analysis associated a missense DCLRE1C variant with V-gene and J-gene trimming of TCR beta chains, and an independent cohort replicated the association. In a later analysis, HLA-associated TCR beta chains showed more clonal expansion and lower generation probabilities than non-associated chains that were equally common. In the study, around 160 TCR beta chains were listed as associated with cytomegalovirus. In vitro tests confirmed that three of the cytomegalovirus-associated TCR beta chains recognize cytomegalovirus antigens. Presence/absence analyses assumed roughly uniform sequencing depth across donors, an assumption that may not hold. For the cohort, immune exposure information was limited to CMV serostatus. A later analysis found that most CMV-associated TCR beta chains appeared HLA-restricted, with HLA associations seemingly driven largely by CMV exposure. A later analysis reported that several top co-occurrence clusters appeared linked to parvovirus B19, influenza, CMV and Epstein-Barr virus. Cytomegalovirus status was reported to be diagnosed by the classifier with high specificity and sensitivity in both the original and validation cohorts. Only TCR beta chains were sequenced in this cohort, and the absence of alpha or paired-chain data limited detectable features. In a later analysis, about 16,000 TCR beta sequences were associated with specific HLA alleles at a false discovery rate of 0.05. According to the authors, the approach could potentially be generalized to other disease states and immunological phenotypes. Linkage disequilibrium might explain the correlated functional status among segregating V segments, but an unknown experimental factor could not be excluded. A later analysis found that TCR association rates varied across HLA loci, with DRB1 alleles showing the most associated TCRs and HLA-C alleles the fewest. Strong co-occurrence of HLA alleles, especially DR and DQ, made assigning TCR associations to individual alleles difficult. Because counts were too low, roughly 17 rarely observed V segments, including chromosome 9 orphons, were left out of the earlier analysis of about 620 of the donors. According to a later genetic analysis, donors in an Asian-associated ancestry cluster had fewer N-insertions in productive TCRs than the roughly 700-donor mean. Because HLA typing was unavailable for some donors at each locus, only the typed subset was used in association tests. A group of highly shared sequence variants was considered likely to be a technical artifact of the sequencing pipeline. A further reported finding was that TCR beta sequences accurately predicted the HLA-A and HLA-B alleles for most subjects in the first cohort. Broadly in line with IMGT annotations, most TCR beta V segments showed up in productive rearrangements about 90% or about 30% of the time in an earlier analysis of roughly 590 of the donors.

The sequence is built from TRBV5-1 and TRBJ2-7; a tentative D call is TRBD2 (6 bases match). The sample was PBMCs. This TCR came from a man aged 30-40 years in good health and CMV-seronegative. CDR3 sequence: CASSRGEAYEQYF. The sequenced DNA: TGCGCCAGCAGCCGCGGGGAGGCCTACGAGCAGTACTTC.